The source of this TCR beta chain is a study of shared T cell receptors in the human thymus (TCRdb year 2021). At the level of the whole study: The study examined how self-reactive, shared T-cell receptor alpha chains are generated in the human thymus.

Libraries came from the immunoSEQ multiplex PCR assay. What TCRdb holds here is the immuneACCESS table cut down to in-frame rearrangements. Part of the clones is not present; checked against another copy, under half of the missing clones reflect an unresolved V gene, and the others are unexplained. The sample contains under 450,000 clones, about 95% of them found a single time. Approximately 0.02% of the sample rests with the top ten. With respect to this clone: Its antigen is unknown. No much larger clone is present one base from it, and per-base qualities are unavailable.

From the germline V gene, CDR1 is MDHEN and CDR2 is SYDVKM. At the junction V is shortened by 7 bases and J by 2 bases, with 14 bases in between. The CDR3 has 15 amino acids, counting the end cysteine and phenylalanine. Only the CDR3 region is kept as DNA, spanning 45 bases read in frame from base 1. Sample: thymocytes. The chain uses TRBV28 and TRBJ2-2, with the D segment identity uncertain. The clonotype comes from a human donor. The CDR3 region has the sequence CASTPSAVNTGELFF. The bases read TGTGCCAGCACCCCTTCGGCGGTAAACACCGGGGAGCTGTTTTTT. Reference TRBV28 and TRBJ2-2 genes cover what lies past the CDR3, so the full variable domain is DVKVTQSSRYLVKRTGEKVFLECVQDMDHENMFWYRQDPGLGLRLIYFSYDVKMKEKGDIPEGYSVSREKKERFSLILESASTNQTSMYLCASTPSAVNTGELFFGEGSRLTVL.